Sequencing of this TCR beta chain was carried out in a study of OX40 agonist ivuxolimab in advanced cancers. Study summary: Aged about 23 to 90 with a mean of approximately 60 years, they were approximately 80% male. Study conclusions and caveats: Among some nonresponders, normalized T-cell clonal expansion was also low. Still undetermined is the antigen specificity of the expanded peripheral T cells.

This clone has just one count. Its matching antigen is unknown. Generated by immunoSEQ multiplex PCR, the TCRdb table keeps only in-frame clones and is missing some. The table lists approximately 79,000 clones, 86% of them singletons, with 0.99% in the top ten. This material consisted of CD4+ or CD8+ T cells sorted from blood, taken in a trial of the OX40 agonist ivuxolimab. This TCR derives from an adult with an advanced solid tumor such as melanoma, head and neck, liver or kidney cancer.

Written as DNA, the CDR3 is TGTGCCAGCTCCGTTCCCGGGACAGCGCAAAACATTCAGTACTTC. It yields the protein CASSVPGTAQNIQYF. This chain joins TRBV18 and TRBJ2-4; 7 nucleotides line up with TRBD1. CDR1 KGHSH and CDR2 LQKENI come from the germline V gene. The CDR3 spans 15 residues. Trimming removed 6 bases from V and 5 bases from J; junction bases left unmatched: 10.